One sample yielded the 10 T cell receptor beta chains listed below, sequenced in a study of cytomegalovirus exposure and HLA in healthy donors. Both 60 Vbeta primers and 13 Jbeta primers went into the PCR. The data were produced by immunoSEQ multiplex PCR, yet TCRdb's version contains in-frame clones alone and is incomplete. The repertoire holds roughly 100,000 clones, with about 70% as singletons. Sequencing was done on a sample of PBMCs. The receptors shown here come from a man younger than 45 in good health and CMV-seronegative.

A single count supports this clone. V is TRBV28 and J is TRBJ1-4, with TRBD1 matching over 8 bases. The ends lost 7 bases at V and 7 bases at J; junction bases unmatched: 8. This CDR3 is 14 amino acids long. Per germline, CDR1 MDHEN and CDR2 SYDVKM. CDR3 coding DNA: TGTGCCAGCACCGAAAACAGGGGGAGTGAAAAACTGTTTTTT. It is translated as CASTENRGSEKLFF.

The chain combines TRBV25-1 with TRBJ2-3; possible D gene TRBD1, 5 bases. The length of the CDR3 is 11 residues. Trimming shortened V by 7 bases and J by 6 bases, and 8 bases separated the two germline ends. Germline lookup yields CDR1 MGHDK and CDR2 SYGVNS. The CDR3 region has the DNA TGTGCCAGCACTGGGGCGGATACGCAGTATTTT. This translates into CASTGADTQYF. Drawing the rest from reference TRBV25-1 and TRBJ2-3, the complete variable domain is EADIYQTPRYLVIGTGKKITLECSQTMGHDKMYWYQQDPGMELHLIHYSYGVNSTEKGDLSSESTVSRIRTEHFPLTLESARPSHTSQYLCASTGADTQYFGPGTRLTVL.

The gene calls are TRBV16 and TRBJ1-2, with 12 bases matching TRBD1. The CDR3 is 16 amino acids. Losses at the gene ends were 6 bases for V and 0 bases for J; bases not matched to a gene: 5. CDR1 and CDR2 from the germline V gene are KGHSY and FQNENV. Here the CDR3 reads CASSRDRGPPNYGYTF. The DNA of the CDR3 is TGTGCCAGCAGTCGGGACAGGGGGCCTCCTAACTATGGCTACACCTTC.

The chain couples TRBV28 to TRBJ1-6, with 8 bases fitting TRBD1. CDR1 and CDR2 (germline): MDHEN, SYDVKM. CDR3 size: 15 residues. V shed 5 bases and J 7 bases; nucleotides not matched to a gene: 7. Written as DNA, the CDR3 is TGTGCCAGCAGTCCGCAGGGGGCAAAGAATTCACCCCTCCACTTT. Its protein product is CASSPQGAKNSPLHF.

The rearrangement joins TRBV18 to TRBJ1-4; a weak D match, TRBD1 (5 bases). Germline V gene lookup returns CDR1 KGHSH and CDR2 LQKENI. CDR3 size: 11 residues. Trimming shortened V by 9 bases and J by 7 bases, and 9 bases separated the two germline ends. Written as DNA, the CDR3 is TGTGCCAGTTCAACAGGTGAAAAACTGTTTTTT. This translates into CASSTGEKLFF.

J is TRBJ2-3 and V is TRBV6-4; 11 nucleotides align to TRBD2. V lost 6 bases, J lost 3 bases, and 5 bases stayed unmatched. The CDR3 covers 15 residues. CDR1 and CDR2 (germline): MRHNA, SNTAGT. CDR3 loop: CASRPTSGETDTQYF. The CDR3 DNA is TGTGCCAGCAGGCCGACTAGCGGGGAAACAGATACGCAGTATTTT.

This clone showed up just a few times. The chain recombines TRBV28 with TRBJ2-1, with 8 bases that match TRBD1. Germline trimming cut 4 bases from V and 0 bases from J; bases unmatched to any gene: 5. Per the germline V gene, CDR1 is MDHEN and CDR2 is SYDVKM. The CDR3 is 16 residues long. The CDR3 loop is CASSSHTGGSYNEQFF. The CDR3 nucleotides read TGTGCCAGCAGTTCACACACAGGGGGCTCCTACAATGAGCAGTTCTTC.

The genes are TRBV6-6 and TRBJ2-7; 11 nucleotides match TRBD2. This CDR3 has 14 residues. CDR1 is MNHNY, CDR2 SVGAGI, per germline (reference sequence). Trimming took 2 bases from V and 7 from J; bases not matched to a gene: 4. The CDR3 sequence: CASSYPASGREQYF. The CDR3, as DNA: TGTGCCAGCAGTTACCCCGCTAGCGGGAGGGAGCAGTACTTC.

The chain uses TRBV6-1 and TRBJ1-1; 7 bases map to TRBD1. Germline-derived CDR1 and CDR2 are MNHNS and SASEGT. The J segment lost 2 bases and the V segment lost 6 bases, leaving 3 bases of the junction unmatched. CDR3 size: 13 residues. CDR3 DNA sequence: TGTGCCAGCAGAAGACAGGGCAACACTGAAGCTTTCTTT. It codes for CASRRQGNTEAFF.

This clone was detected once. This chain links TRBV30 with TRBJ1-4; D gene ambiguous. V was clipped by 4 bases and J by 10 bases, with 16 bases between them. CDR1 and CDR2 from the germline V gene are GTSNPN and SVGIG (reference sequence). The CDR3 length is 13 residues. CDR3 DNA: TGTGCCTGGATGTCCGGGGATGGGGTAAAACTGTTTTTT. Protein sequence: CAWMSGDGVKLFF.